This T cell receptor beta chain was identified during a study of blood T cells in healthy people across ages. PCR was performed a second time for about 7 to 12 cycles using a sample-barcoded 5' primer and a J-beta primer mix. Each cDNA molecule was tagged by a template-switch adaptor that had 12 random nucleotides. Each CDR3 protein gets one entry after TCRdb re-called the 5' RACE reads with MiXCR. The data contain hundreds of thousands of distinct CDR3 sequences, approximately 29% of them seen just once; the ten biggest clones take up 15%. The CDR3 has 16 residues. Germline V gene sequence: CDR1 DFQATT, CDR2 SNEGSKA (reference sequence). V trimming: 5 bases; J trimming: 0 bases; junction bases outside the gene matches: 9. This clonotype has at least ten counts. The antigen is not known. Study-level points and caveats: It was held that the diversity estimates obtained from one million T cells were underestimates. Naive CD4+ cells and diversity were both higher in long-lived donors than in aged donors.

The clonotype comes from a woman of 80 years or more in good health. The specimen sequenced was blood. The V gene is TRBV20-1, the J gene TRBJ2-7; 11 bases line up with TRBD2. CDR3 region: CSAPLAGGRSSYEQYF. The CDR3 DNA reads as TGCAGTGCTCCCCTAGCGGGGGGCCGAAGCTCCTACGAGCAGTACTTC.